Below are 6 T cell receptor beta chains sequenced from a single sample in a study of human T cells and chemical hapten exposure. Time point denoted: pre-sensitization, week 0. Treatment described: therapeutic diphenylcyclopropenone sensitization with weekly scalp DPC. TCRdb re-called the RACE reads through MiXCR, storing one row per CDR3 protein. The sample shows some 330,000 distinct CDR3 sequences, roughly 6% of them seen only once. Sequences were derived from whole blood, sampled in connection with sensitization to the hapten diphenylcyclopropenone (DPC). These receptors came from a woman between 18 and 29 years old with alopecia areata. Some clones in this sample may be carry-over from other donors' samples.

This clonotype was observed a handful of times. CDR3 protein: CASRRGFNQPQHF. In DNA form, the CDR3 reads TGTGCCAGCCGGAGGGGGTTCAATCAGCCCCAGCATTTT. This sequence joins TRBV6-5 and TRBJ1-5, with D maybe TRBD1 (6 bases). V lost 8 bases and J 3 bases, leaving 11 bases between the germline ends. Looked up from germline, CDR1 is MNHEY and CDR2 is SVGAGI. The CDR3 covers 13 residues.

This clonotype has at least ten counts. The CDR3 reads CASSHDRVTEAFF. CDR3 coding DNA: TGCGCCAGCAGCCATGACAGGGTTACTGAAGCTTTCTTT. The chain uses TRBV4-3 and TRBJ1-1; 7 bases line up with TRBD1. This CDR3 contains 13 residues. The germline V gene encodes CDR1 LGHNA and CDR2 YSLEER. The junction had 3 bases not matched to a gene; V was cut back by 3 bases and J by 5 bases.

This clonotype occurred once. This rearrangement joins TRBV3-1 to TRBJ1-1; no reliable D call. Germline CDR1 and CDR2: LGHDT and YNNKEL (reference sequence). The CDR3 loop spans 12 amino acids. Trimming cost V 4 bases and J 9 bases, with 12 bases left between them. The CDR3 sequence is CASSLPEGKAFF. The CDR3 DNA follows: TGTGCCAGCAGCCTCCCAGAGGGTAAAGCTTTCTTT.

Many counts were recorded for this clonotype. CDR3 DNA: TGTGCCAGCAGCCAATTAACAGGCCTCTCTAACTATGGCTACACCTTC. It translates to CASSQLTGLSNYGYTF. This sequence joins TRBV4-2 and TRBJ1-2, with D perhaps TRBD1 (5 bases). Per the germline V gene, CDR1 is LGHNA and CDR2 is YNFKEQ. This CDR3 region has 16 residues. Trimming took 2 bases from V and 0 from J, leaving 13 bases between them.

This clonotype has at least ten counts. The chain combines TRBV2 with TRBJ2-2, with a possible D match to TRBD1 (5 bases). V dropped 8 bases and J dropped 1 base, with 8 bases sitting between them. Germline V gene data show CDR1 as SNHLY and CDR2 as FYNNEI. The length of the CDR3 is 13 residues. The CDR3 DNA is TGTGCCAGCCAGACAGAGAACACCGGGGAGCTGTTTTTT. Translation gives CASQTENTGELFF.

This clonotype occurred a few times. The chain recombines TRBV6-2 or TRBV6-3 with TRBJ1-6, with D unclear. V shed 6 bases and J shed 19 bases, with 19 bases lying between them. Germline values: CDR1 MNHEY, CDR2 SVGEGT. The CDR3 totals 12 residues. In nucleotides, the CDR3 is TGTGCCAGCAGCCGAGGGCCCGTGAACTGGCACTTT. This sequence encodes CASSRGPVNWHF.